Sequencing of this T cell receptor (beta chain) was carried out in a study of blood T cell repertoires in COVID-19. At the level of the study: The study drew acute and convalescent COVID-19 samples from the United States, Italy and Spain.

Germline CDR1 and CDR2: KGHDR and SFDVKD. This CDR3 is built from 14 residues. V shed 2 bases, J shed 2 bases, and the junction held 1 base outside the gene matches. Participants' own reports of clinical history determined their cohort assignment. In Cohort 3, a recovered donor had either two negative PCRs, clearance, or symptom resolution. Authors' processing steps: Estimation of nucleated cell counts relied on the amplification of reference gene primers. TCRdb's copy holds only in-frame clones and misses some; the assay was immunoSEQ multiplex PCR. That table furnishes V, J and clone size, whereas the DNA furnished D and trimming. The repertoire holds approximately 170,000 clones, 84% seen once, with roughly 8% in the top ten.

The receptor was derived from a woman aged 45-59 years who had recovered from COVID-19. The V and J genes are TRBV24-1 and TRBJ1-2; 7 bases align to TRBD1. The sequenced sample was PBMCs or T cells enriched from blood (not recorded which). In DNA, the CDR3 is TGTGCCACCAGTGATTCGGGACAGAACTATGGCTACACCTTC. It translates to CATSDSGQNYGYTF.